This is a list of T cell receptor beta chains from one sample in a study of molecular identifiers for immune sequencing clone quantification. MiXCR, run by TCRdb on the PCR reads, gives a single entry per CDR3 protein. Here the sample spans around 460,000 distinct CDR3 sequences, about 22% being singletons. Sequences were obtained from naive CD8+ T cells from blood, with Jurkat cell RNA spiked in. The source is a human donor in good health. Some libraries in this study had Jurkat cell RNA spiked in. Each CDR3 is given with its conserved first and last residue. Each record gives: J gene, V gene, clone size, D gene, CDR3 DNA, CDR3 protein. D genes are given only for firm matches. Expanded clones get a size class; other rows say once, few or many, or leave the size out.

>TRBJ2-7|TRBV4-1|-|TRBD2
TGCGCCAGCAGCCAAGAACATACTAGGACTAGCGGATTTGAGCAGTACTTC
CASSQEHTRTSGFEQYF
>TRBJ1-1|TRBV7-9|-|-
TGTGCCAGCAGCAAACGGGAAACAGGGTCCACTGAAGCTTTCTTT
CASSKRETGSTEAFF
>TRBJ1-1|TRBV7-9|many|-
TGTGCCAGCAGCCCCGTTTCCTACCCGAACACTGAAGCTTTCTTT
CASSPVSYPNTEAFF
>TRBJ1-1|TRBV4-1|-|-
TGCGCCAGCAGCCAAGAGTTGACGGCGAGGTACACTGAAGCTTTCTTT
CASSQELTARYTEAFF
>TRBJ1-1|TRBV12-3/TRBV12-4|-|-
TGTGCCAGCAGAGATACAGGGTTGGAGGCTTTCTTT
CASRDTGLEAFF
>TRBJ1-1|TRBV7-9|many|-
TGTGCCAGCAGCTCCGCGAACACTGAAGCTTTCTTT
CASSSANTEAFF
>TRBJ1-1|TRBV7-8|many|TRBD1
TGTGCCAGCAGCTTACGAGGGGGCGCCGCTGAAGCTTTCTTT
CASSLRGGAAEAFF
>TRBJ2-1|TRBV7-9|few|-
TGTGCCAGCAGCTTAGCCCGGGACCTAAACTTTCGGTACAATGAGCAGTTCTTC
CASSLARDLNFRYNEQFF
>TRBJ1-2|TRBV4-3|-|-
TGCGCCAGCAGCCAAGATCTGGGGGCTAACTATGGCTACACCTTC
CASSQDLGANYGYTF
>TRBJ2-7|TRBV7-9|-|TRBD2
TGTGCCAGCAGCTCCCCGGTAGCGGGGGGGACCTACGAGCAGTACTTC
CASSSPVAGGTYEQYF
>TRBJ2-2|TRBV4-3|many|-
TGCGCCAGCAGCCAAGAGTCCTGGGCGGGGAGTGCGACCGGGGAGCTGTTTTTT
CASSQESWAGSATGELFF
>TRBJ2-7|TRBV7-9|-|-
TGTGCCAGCAGCTTAGAAAGGCCCGGACAACCTTGGCGGGAGCAGTACTTC
CASSLERPGQPWREQYF
>TRBJ2-1|TRBV29-1|few|TRBD1
TGCAGCGTTGACCGACGGGACAGGGGGAATGAGCAGTTCTTC
CSVDRRDRGNEQFF
>TRBJ1-5|TRBV4-1|-|TRBD1
TGCGCCAGCAGCCAAACAGGGGGCAATCGGCCCCAGCATTTT
CASSQTGGNRPQHF
>TRBJ2-7|TRBV9|few|-
TGTGCCAGCAGCGTAGGGGGGGGCCAAGCCGAGCAGTACTTC
CASSVGGGQAEQYF
>TRBJ1-5|TRBV3-1|few|-
TGTGCCAGCAGCCAACAGTTCAATCAGCCCCAGCATTTT
CASSQQFNQPQHF
>TRBJ1-3|TRBV7-9|many|TRBD1
TGTGCCAGCAGCACGTTGAGGAGGGGGCAGTTCGGAAACACCATATATTTT
CASSTLRRGQFGNTIYF
>TRBJ2-7|TRBV28|many|-
TGTGCCAGCAGTCCGGGACACGAAGGTTCCTACGAGCAGTACTTC
CASSPGHEGSYEQYF
>TRBJ1-2|TRBV4-3|many|-
TGCGCCAGCAGCCAAGATTGGCCGGGTCCGTATGGCTACACCTTC
CASSQDWPGPYGYTF
>TRBJ2-7|TRBV13|many|-
TGTGCCAGCAGCTACGACAGCGAGCAGTACTTC
CASSYDSEQYF
>TRBJ2-1|TRBV12-3/TRBV12-4|few|TRBD2
TGTGCCAGCACCACTAGCGGGGGGGCCAGTGAGCAGTTCTTC
CASTTSGGASEQFF
>TRBJ1-2|TRBV27|few|-
TGTGCCAGCAGTTTACGGTCACCTACCCTTTATGGCTACACCTTC
CASSLRSPTLYGYTF
>TRBJ2-3|TRBV11-2|-|TRBD2
TGTGCCAGCAGCTTAGTGAGCGGGAGGTCGGCAGATACGCAGTATTTT
CASSLVSGRSADTQYF
>TRBJ2-5|TRBV9|few|-
TGTGCCAGCAGCCCTCTAGCCCTCGGACAGAAAGAGACCCAGTACTTC
CASSPLALGQKETQYF
>TRBJ2-3|TRBV7-9|many|TRBD2
TGTGCCAGCAGCTTAGGGCGGGAGGCCAATACGCAGTATTTT
CASSLGREANTQYF
>TRBJ2-7|TRBV20-1|-|-
TGCAGTGCTAGCGCGACGGTACCCGGCGAGCAGTACTTC
CSASATVPGEQYF
>TRBJ2-7|TRBV11-3|-|TRBD1
TGTGCCAGCAGCGTAAGATCAGGGGGCTCATACGAGCAGTACTTC
CASSVRSGGSYEQYF
>TRBJ2-7|TRBV4-3|many|TRBD2
TGCGCCAGCAGCCAATCGAGGACTAGCTTCTACGAGCAGTACTTC
CASSQSRTSFYEQYF
>TRBJ2-6|TRBV7-9|many|-
TGTGCCAGCAGCTTAGTGGTCCGAACCTCTGGGGCCAACGTCCTGACTTTC
CASSLVVRTSGANVLTF
>TRBJ2-7|TRBV15|-|-
TGTGCCACCAGTACGGACAGCTACGAGCAGTACTTC
CATSTDSYEQYF
>TRBJ1-6|TRBV7-9|-|TRBD1
TGTGCCAGCAGCCCGGGGACAGGGGGTGCCTATAATTCACCCCTCCACTTT
CASSPGTGGAYNSPLHF
>TRBJ2-5|TRBV9|-|-
TGTGCCAGCAGCGAGGGGGGCACGACAGTAGAGACCCAGTACTTC
CASSEGGTTVETQYF
>TRBJ2-1|TRBV30|-|TRBD2
TGTGCCTGGACCGGACTAGCGGGAGGGCCCGTGCAGTTCTTC
CAWTGLAGGPVQFF
>TRBJ2-3|TRBV5-3|once|-
TGTGCCAGCAGCTCATGGGGATACGGCGATACGCAGTATTTT
CASSSWGYGDTQYF
>TRBJ1-1|TRBV24-1|-|-
TGTGCCACCAGTGCCCCTCGGAACACTGAAGCTTTCTTT
CATSAPRNTEAFF
>TRBJ1-4|TRBV20-1|-|TRBD1
TGCAGTGCTCCGGGACAGGGGGCCGTGGGGGAAAAACTGTTTTTT
CSAPGQGAVGEKLFF
>TRBJ2-1|TRBV7-2|many|-
TGTGCCAGCAGCAACATCGGAGACTACAATGAGCAGTTCTTC
CASSNIGDYNEQFF
>TRBJ2-5|TRBV18|few|-
TGTGCCAGCTCAAGACCTCCGGAGGTAGAGACCCAGTACTTC
CASSRPPEVETQYF
>TRBJ2-5|TRBV7-9|many|-
TGTGCCAGCAGCTTAGTAACTAGGAACCTAGAGACCCAGTACTTC
CASSLVTRNLETQYF
>TRBJ2-7|TRBV5-4|few|TRBD2
TGTGCCAGCAGCTCATCCGGGACTAGCGGGAGTGTATACGAGCAGTACTTC
CASSSSGTSGSVYEQYF
>TRBJ1-1|TRBV29-1|many|TRBD1
TGCAGCGTTGAGGGACAGTATGATATCACTGAAGCTTTCTTT
CSVEGQYDITEAFF
>TRBJ1-4|TRBV10-3|few|-
TGTGCCATCAGTGAGTCCCCCAATGAAAAACTGTTTTTT
CAISESPNEKLFF
>TRBJ1-3|TRBV14|-|-
TGTGCCAGCAGCCAAGCTAAGGGGCTCTCAGGAAACACCATATATTTT
CASSQAKGLSGNTIYF
>TRBJ2-7|TRBV9|many|-
TGTGCCAGCAGCGGCCGGGACGGAAGTGACGAGCAGTACTTC
CASSGRDGSDEQYF
>TRBJ1-1|TRBV27|-|TRBD1
TGTGCCAGCAGTTTATCCCCAACAGGGGACACTGAAGCTTTCTTT
CASSLSPTGDTEAFF
>TRBJ2-2|TRBV4-1|-|-
TGCGCTAGCAGCCAAGTCGTCTTGAGTCGGACCGGGGAGCTGTTTTTT
CASSQVVLSRTGELFF
>TRBJ1-2|TRBV7-8|many|TRBD1
TGTGCCAGCAGCTTACTAACCCGGACAGGGTACTCCTCTGACGGCTACACCTTC
CASSLLTRTGYSSDGYTF
>TRBJ2-7|TRBV5-4|many|-
TGTGCCAGCAGCTTCGCCGATATCTCCTACGAGCAGTACTTC
CASSFADISYEQYF
>TRBJ2-7|TRBV7-9|few|-
TGTGCCAGCAGCTTAGTCGTAGATTACTCCTACGAGCAGTACTTC
CASSLVVDYSYEQYF
>TRBJ2-7|TRBV11-2|-|-
TGTGCCAGCAGCCCACACCCCCCGGGGGAGCAGTACTTC
CASSPHPPGEQYF
>TRBJ2-2|TRBV29-1|many|-
TGCAGCGCCCAACAGGGAAACACCGGGGAGCTGTTTTTT
CSAQQGNTGELFF